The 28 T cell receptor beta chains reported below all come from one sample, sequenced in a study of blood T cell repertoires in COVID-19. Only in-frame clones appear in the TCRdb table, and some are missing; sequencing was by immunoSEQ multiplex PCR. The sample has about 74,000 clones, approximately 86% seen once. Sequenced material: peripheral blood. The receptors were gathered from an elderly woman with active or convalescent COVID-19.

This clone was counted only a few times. CDR3 sequence: CASSRALYNSPLHF. The CDR3 DNA sequence: TGTGCCAGCAGCAGGGCTCTCTATAATTCACCCCTCCACTTT. This rearrangement joins TRBV25-1 to TRBJ1-6, with a possible D match to TRBD1 (5 bases). The CDR3 length is 14 residues. The V gene's germline CDR1 is MGHDK and CDR2 SYGVNS. V was pared by 6 bases and J by 3 bases, with 9 bases between.

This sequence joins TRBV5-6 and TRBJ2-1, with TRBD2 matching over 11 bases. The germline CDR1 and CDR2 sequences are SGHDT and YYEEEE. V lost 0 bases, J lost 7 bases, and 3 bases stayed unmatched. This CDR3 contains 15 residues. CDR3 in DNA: TGTGCCAGCAGCTTGGCTAGCGGGAGGAGGAATGAGCAGTTCTTC. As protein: CASSLASGRRNEQFF.

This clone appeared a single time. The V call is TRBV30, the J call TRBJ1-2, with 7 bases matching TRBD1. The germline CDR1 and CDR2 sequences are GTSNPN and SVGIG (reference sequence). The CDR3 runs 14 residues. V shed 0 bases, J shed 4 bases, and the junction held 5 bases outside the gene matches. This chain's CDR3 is CAWSVRGTAYGYTF. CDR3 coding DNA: TGTGCCTGGAGTGTACGGGGGACAGCCTATGGCTACACCTTC.

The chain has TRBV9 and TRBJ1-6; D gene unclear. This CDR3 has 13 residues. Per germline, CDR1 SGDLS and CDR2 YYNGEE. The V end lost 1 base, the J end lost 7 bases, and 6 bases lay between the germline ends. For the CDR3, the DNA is TGTGCCAGCAGCGTACTAGTGAATTCACCCCTCCACTTT. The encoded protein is CASSVLVNSPLHF.

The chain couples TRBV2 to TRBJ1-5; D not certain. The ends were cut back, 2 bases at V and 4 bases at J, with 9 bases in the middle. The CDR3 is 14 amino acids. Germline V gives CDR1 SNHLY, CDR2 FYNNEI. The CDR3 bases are TGTGCCAGCAGTGAACAGGCAGGAAATCAGCCCCAGCATTTT. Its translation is CASSEQAGNQPQHF.

The CDR3 nucleotides read TGTGCCAGCAGCCCTTCGGGGGGGGGAAACACCATATATTTT. It codes for CASSPSGGGNTIYF. V gene TRBV6-6 combines with J gene TRBJ1-3, with TRBD1 as a possible D gene (5 bases). Germline V gene sequence: CDR1 MNHNY, CDR2 SVGAGI (reference sequence). This CDR3 comprises 14 residues. Trimming stripped 6 bases from V and 4 bases from J, with 13 bases between.

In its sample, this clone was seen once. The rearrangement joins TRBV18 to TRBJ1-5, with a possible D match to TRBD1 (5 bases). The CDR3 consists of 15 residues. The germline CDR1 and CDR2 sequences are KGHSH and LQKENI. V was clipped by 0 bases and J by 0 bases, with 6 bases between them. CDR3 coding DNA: TGTGCCAGCTCACCACCAGGGGCTAGCAATCAGCCCCAGCATTTT. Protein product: CASSPPGASNQPQHF.

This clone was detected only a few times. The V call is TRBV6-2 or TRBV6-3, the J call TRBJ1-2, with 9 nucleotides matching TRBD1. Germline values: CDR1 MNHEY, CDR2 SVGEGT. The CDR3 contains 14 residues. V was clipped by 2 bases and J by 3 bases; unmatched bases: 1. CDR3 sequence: CASSYGDRDYGYTF. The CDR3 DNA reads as TGTGCCAGCAGTTACGGGGACAGGGACTATGGCTACACCTTC.

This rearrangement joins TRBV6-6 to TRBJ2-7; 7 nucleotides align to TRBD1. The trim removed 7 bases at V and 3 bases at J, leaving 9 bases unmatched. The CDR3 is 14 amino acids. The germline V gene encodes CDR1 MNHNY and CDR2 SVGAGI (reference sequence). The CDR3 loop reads CASTPRRDSYEQYF. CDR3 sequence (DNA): TGTGCCAGCACTCCTCGCCGGGACAGCTACGAGCAGTACTTC.

The CDR3 nucleotides are TGTGCCAGCAGCCGAGGGACAGGTAACCAGAATGAGCAGTTCTTC. Encoded protein: CASSRGTGNQNEQFF. The V gene is TRBV5-8, the J gene TRBJ2-1; TRBD1 agrees at 8 bases. Germline V gene lookup returns CDR1 SGHTS and CDR2 YDEGEE. Trimming cost V 4 bases and J 7 bases; bases outside gene matches: 10. The CDR3 spans 15 residues.

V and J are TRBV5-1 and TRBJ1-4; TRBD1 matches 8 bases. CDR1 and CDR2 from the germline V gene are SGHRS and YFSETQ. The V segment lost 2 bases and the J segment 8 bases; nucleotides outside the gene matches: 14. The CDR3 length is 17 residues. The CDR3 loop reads CASSLGAGGSSGEKLFF. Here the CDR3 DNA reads TGCGCCAGCAGCTTAGGGGCAGGGGGCAGCTCGGGCGAAAAACTGTTTTTT.

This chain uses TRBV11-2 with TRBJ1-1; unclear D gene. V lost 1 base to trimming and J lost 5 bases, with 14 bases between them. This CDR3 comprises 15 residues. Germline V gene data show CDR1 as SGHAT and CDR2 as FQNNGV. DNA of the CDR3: TGTGCCAGCAGCTTAGGACTAGGGAGAGTGACTGAAGCTTTCTTT. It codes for CASSLGLGRVTEAFF.

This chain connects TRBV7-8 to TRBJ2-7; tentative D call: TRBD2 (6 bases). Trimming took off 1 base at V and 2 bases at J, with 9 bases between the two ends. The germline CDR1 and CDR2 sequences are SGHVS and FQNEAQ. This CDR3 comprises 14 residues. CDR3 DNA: TGTGCCAGCAGCTTAGGGGACTCGACCTACGAGCAGTACTTC. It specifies CASSLGDSTYEQYF.

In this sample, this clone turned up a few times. CDR3 nucleotides: TGTGCCAGCAGTCGGCCAGGGAGCAATCAGCCCCAGCATTTT. This codes for CASSRPGSNQPQHF. V usage is TRBV5-6 and J usage is TRBJ1-5, with D possibly TRBD1 on 5 matching bases. The CDR3 loop spans 14 amino acids. Trimming shortened V by 5 bases and J by 1 base, and 10 bases separated the two germline ends. CDR1 and CDR2 (germline): SGHDT, YYEEEE. Full variable domain (rest looked up from reference TRBV5-6 and TRBJ1-5): DAGVTQSPTHLIKTRGQQVTLRCSPKSGHDTVSWYQQALGQGPQFIFQYYEEEERQRGNFPDRFSGHQFPNYSSELNVNALLLGDSALYLCASSRPGSNQPQHFGDGTRLSIL.

The CDR3 here is CSVRQGPAFF. The CDR3 coding sequence is TGCAGCGTAAGACAGGGGCCAGCTTTCTTT. This chain joins TRBV29-1 and TRBJ1-1, with 8 positions matching TRBD1. The germline V gene encodes CDR1 SQVTM and CDR2 ANQGSEA. The J segment lost 10 bases and the V segment lost 6 bases, leaving 4 bases of the junction unmatched. The CDR3 has 10 residues.

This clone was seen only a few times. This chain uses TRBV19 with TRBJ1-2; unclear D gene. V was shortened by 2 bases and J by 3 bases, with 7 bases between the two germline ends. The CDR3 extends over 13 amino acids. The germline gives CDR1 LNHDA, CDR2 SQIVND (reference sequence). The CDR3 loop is CASSISGYYGYTF. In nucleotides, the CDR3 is TGTGCCAGTAGTATATCAGGATACTATGGCTACACCTTC. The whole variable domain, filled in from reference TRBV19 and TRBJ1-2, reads DGGITQSPKYLFRKEGQNVTLSCEQNLNHDAMYWYRQDPGQGLRLIYYSQIVNDFQKGDIAEGYSVSREKKESFPLTVTSAQKNPTAFYLCASSISGYYGYTFGSGTRLTVV.

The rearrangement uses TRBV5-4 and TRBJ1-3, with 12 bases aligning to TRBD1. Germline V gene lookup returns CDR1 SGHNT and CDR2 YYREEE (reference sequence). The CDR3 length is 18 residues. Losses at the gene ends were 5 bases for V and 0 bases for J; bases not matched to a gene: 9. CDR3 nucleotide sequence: TGTGCCAGCAGTTTTAGGGACAGGGGGCGCGCCTCTGGAAACACCATATATTTT. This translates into CASSFRDRGRASGNTIYF.

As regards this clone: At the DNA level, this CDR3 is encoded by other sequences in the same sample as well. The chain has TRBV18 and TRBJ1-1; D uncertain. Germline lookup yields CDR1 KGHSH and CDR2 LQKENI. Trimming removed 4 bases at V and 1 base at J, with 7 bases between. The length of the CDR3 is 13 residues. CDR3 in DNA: TGTGCCAGCTCACTTACAAGGAACACTGAAGCTTTCTTT. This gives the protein CASSLTRNTEAFF.

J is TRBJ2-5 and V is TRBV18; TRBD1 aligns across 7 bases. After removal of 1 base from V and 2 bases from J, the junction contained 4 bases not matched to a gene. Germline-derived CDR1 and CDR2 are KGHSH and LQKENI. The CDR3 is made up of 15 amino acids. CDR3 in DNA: TGTGCCAGCTCACCACTAGGGACAGCACAAGAGACCCAGTACTTC. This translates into CASSPLGTAQETQYF.

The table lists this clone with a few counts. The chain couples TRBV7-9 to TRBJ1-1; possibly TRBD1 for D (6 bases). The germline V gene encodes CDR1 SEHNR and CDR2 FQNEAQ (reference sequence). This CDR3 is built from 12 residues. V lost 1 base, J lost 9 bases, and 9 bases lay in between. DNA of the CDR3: TGTGCCAGCAGCTTAGGACAGGTCCAAGCTTTCTTT. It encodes CASSLGQVQAFF. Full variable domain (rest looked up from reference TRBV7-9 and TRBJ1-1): DTGVSQNPRHKITKRGQNVTFRCDPISEHNRLYWYRQTLGQGPEFLTYFQNEAQLEKSRLLSDRFSAERPKGSFSTLEIQRTEQGDSAMYLCASSLGQVQAFFGQGTRLTVV.

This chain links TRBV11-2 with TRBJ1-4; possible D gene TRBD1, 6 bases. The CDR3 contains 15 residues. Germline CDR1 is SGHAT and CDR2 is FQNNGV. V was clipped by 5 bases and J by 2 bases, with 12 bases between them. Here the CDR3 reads CASSDPRGTNEKLFF. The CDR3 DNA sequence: TGTGCCAGCAGCGACCCTAGGGGGACTAATGAAAAACTGTTTTTT.

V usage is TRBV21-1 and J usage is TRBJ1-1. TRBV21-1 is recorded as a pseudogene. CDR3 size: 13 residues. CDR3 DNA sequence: TGTGCCAGCAGGGAGGGACCGAACACTGAAGCTTTCTTT. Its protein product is CASREGPNTEAFF.

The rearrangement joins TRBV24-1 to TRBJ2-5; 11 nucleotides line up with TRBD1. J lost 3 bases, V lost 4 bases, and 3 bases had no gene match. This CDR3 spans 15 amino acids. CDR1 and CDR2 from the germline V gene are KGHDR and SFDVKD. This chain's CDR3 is CATSDPGQGEETQYF. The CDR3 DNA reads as TGTGCCACCAGTGACCCGGGACAGGGGGAAGAGACCCAGTACTTC.

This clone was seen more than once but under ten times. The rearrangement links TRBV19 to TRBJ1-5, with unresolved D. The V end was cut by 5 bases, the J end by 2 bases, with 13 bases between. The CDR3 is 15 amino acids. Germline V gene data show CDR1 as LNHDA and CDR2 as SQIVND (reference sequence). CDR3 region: CASSAQFGGNQPQHF. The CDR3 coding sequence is TGTGCCAGTAGTGCACAATTCGGGGGCAATCAGCCCCAGCATTTT. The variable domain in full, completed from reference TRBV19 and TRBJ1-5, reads DGGITQSPKYLFRKEGQNVTLSCEQNLNHDAMYWYRQDPGQGLRLIYYSQIVNDFQKGDIAEGYSVSREKKESFPLTVTSAQKNPTAFYLCASSAQFGGNQPQHFGDGTRLSIL.

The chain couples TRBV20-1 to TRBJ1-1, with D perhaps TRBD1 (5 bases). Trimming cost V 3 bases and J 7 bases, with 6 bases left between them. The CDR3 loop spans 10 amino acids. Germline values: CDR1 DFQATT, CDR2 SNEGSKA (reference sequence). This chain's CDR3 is CSASRGEAFF. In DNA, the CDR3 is TGCAGTGCTAGTAGGGGTGAAGCTTTCTTT.

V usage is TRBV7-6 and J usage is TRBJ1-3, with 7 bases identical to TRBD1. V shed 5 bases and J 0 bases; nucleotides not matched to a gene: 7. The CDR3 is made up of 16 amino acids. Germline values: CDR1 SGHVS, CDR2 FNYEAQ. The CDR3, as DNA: TGTGCCAGCAGCCAGGGGGGTCTTCTCTCTGGAAACACCATATATTTT. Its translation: CASSQGGLLSGNTIYF.

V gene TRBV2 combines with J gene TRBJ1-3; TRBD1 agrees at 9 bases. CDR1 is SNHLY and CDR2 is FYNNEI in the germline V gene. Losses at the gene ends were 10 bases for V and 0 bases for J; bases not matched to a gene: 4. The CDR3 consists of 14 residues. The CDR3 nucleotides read TGTGCCATTGACAGGGGGATCTCTGGAAACACCATATATTTT. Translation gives CAIDRGISGNTIYF.

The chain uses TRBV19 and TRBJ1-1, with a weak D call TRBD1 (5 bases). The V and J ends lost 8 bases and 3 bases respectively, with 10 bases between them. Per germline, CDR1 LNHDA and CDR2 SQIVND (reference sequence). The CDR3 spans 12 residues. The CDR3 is CASRGTHTEAFF. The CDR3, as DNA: TGTGCCAGTCGGGGGACCCACACTGAAGCTTTCTTT.